Following are 15 T cell receptor beta chains from one sample sequenced in a study of blood T cells in healthy people across ages (dated by TCRdb to about 2015). Library prep was done by 5' RACE. Sequencing instrument: Illumina HiSeq 2500. The second PCR ran for roughly 7 to 12 cycles and used a J-beta primer mix along with a sample-barcoded 5' primer. TCRdb reran the public reads through fastp at Q25 and MiXCR, keeping productive beta chains. Identical CDR3 proteins give one entry, which carries the most common genes and DNA. This sample holds about 830,000 distinct CDR3 sequences; roughly 60% were observed only once. Clones ranked in the top ten supply 28% of the sample. Sequenced: blood. The receptors come from a man younger than 45 in good health.

This chain joins TRBV27 and TRBJ2-5; maybe TRBD2 (6 bases). With the DNA end fitting TRBJ2-7 better, the J assignment may be wrong. The CDR3 is 14 amino acids. Germline values: CDR1 MNHEY, CDR2 SMNVEV (reference sequence). CDR3 in DNA: TGTGCCAGCAGAGGGACGGACTATCCCTACGAGCAGTACTTC. Protein sequence: CASRGTDYPYEQYF.

Details on this clonotype: This sequence may be a read error, since a much larger clone differs from it by one base. The chain joins TRBV7-3 to TRBJ2-3; 8 bases map to TRBD2. The CDR3 spans 14 residues. Trimming at V came to 4 bases and at J to 3 bases, leaving 3 bases not matched to a gene. Looked up from germline, CDR1 is SGHTA and CDR2 is FQGTGA. The CDR3 region has the DNA TGTGCCAGCAGCTCCGGGACTAGAACAGATACGCAGTATTTT. This sequence encodes CASSSGTRTDTQYF.

As to this clonotype: One junction end does not reproduce the germline sequence, and a read error may be involved. The chain uses TRBV5-1 and TRBJ2-2; weak D call: TRBD2 (5 bases). Germline V gene data show CDR1 as SGHRS and CDR2 as YFSETQ. This CDR3 has 15 amino acids. The CDR3 sequence: CASSFAMGNTGKLFF. CDR3 in DNA: TGCGCCAGCAGCTTCGCGATGGGTAACACCGGGAAGCTGTTTTTT.

V gene TRBV11-2 combines with J gene TRBJ2-7; a possible D gene is TRBD2 (5 bases). Germline assignment: CDR1 SGHAT and CDR2 FQNNGV. Trimming stripped 0 bases from V and 7 bases from J, with 10 bases between. This CDR3 contains 13 residues. The CDR3 nucleotides are TGTGCCAGCAGCTTAGAGGTGGGAGATGAGCAGTACTTC. Its protein product is CASSLEVGDEQYF.

The chain uses TRBV28 and TRBJ1-2, with D tentatively TRBD1 (6 bases). V gave up 5 bases and J gave up 4 bases, with 11 bases separating them. CDR1 and CDR2 from the germline V gene are MDHEN and SYDVKM. CDR3 length equals 13 residues. In DNA form, the CDR3 reads TGTGCCAGCAGTGTCGGGACAACCTATGGCTACACCTTC. Its protein is CASSVGTTYGYTF.

The gene calls are TRBV12-3 or TRBV12-4 and TRBJ2-4; no definite D call. With 3 bases removed from V and 13 bases from J, the gap between germline ends came to 16 bases. This CDR3 has 13 residues. The CDR3: CASSLSTSFEQYF. For the CDR3, the DNA is TGTGCCAGCAGTTTGAGCACATCTTTTGAGCAGTACTTC.

The chain has TRBV20-1 and TRBJ2-1; 10 bases fit TRBD2. This CDR3 spans 13 amino acids. Germline CDR1 and CDR2: DFQATT and SNEGSKA (reference sequence). Losses at the gene ends were 2 bases for V and 13 bases for J; bases not matched to a gene: 8. In DNA, the CDR3 is TGCAGTGCTAGACGGACTAGCGGCGGCGATCAGTTCTTC. It yields the protein CSARRTSGGDQFF.

The chain carries TRBV12-3 or TRBV12-4 and TRBJ2-7; 9 bases map to TRBD1. There are 14 residues in the CDR3. V lost 5 bases and J lost 5; bases outside the gene matches: 7. The CDR3 coding sequence is TGTGCCAGCAGTCCCGGGACAGGGAAGGACGAGCAGTACTTC. This translates into CASSPGTGKDEQYF.

The chain has TRBV20-1 and TRBJ1-5; D possibly corresponds to TRBD1 (5 bases). Germline V lookup: CDR1 DFQATT, CDR2 SNEGSKA (reference sequence). The CDR3 is 14 amino acids. Here the CDR3 DNA reads TGCGGATTAACTCGATCAGGAGGGGATCAGCCCCAGCATTTT. Residues: CGLTRSGGDQPQHF.

The rearrangement uses TRBV7-2 and TRBJ1-6; D uncertain. The CDR3 sequence is 12 residues long. Trimming stripped 5 bases from V and 11 bases from J, with 10 bases between. Germline-derived CDR1 and CDR2 are SGHTA and FQGNSA. The CDR3 is CASSIPKAPLHF. The DNA of the CDR3 is TGTGCCAGCAGCATCCCGAAAGCACCCCTCCACTTT. Complete variable domain (other parts from reference TRBV7-2 and TRBJ1-6): GAGVSQSPSNKVTEKGKDVELRCDPISGHTALYWYRQSLGQGLEFLIYFQGNSAPDKSGLPSDRFSAERTGGSVSTLTIQRTQQEDSAVYLCASSIPKAPLHFGNGTRLTVT.

As for this clonotype: At one of its ends the junction is not consistent with the germline gene, which may arise from a read error. The chain links TRBV5-1 to TRBJ2-1; D not resolved. Germline V gene data show CDR1 as SGHRS and CDR2 as YFSETQ. The CDR3 has 12 amino acids. This chain's CDR3 is CASSLAYDEQFF. CDR3 DNA: TGCGCCAGCAGCTTGGCCTACGATGAGCAGTTCTTC.

V usage is TRBV12-3 or TRBV12-4 and J usage is TRBJ2-1; 13 bases are a match to TRBD2. The CDR3 is made up of 17 amino acids. With 6 bases clipped from V and 0 bases from J, the junction kept 5 bases outside the gene matches. CDR3 sequence: CASRKGLAGLSYNEQFF. CDR3 DNA sequence: TGTGCCAGCAGAAAGGGACTAGCGGGGCTCTCCTACAATGAGCAGTTCTTC.

The chain recombines TRBV5-1 with TRBJ2-1; weak D call: TRBD2 (6 bases). Trimming shortened V by 2 bases and J by 10 bases, and 10 bases separated the two germline ends. CDR1 and CDR2 from the germline V gene are SGHRS and YFSETQ. CDR3 size: 12 residues. CDR3 nucleotides: TGCGCCAGCAGCTTCGCGGGATGGGAGCAGTTCTTC. It translates to CASSFAGWEQFF.

This clonotype was observed a handful of times. The chain carries TRBV29-1 and TRBJ2-5, with D possibly TRBD2 on 6 matching bases. The germline CDR1 and CDR2 sequences are SQVTM and ANQGSEA. V dropped 5 bases and J dropped 4 bases, with 11 bases sitting between them. The CDR3 contains 12 residues. The CDR3 coding sequence is TGCAGCGTTCGCGAGGGAGGAGAGACCCAGTACTTC. This sequence encodes CSVREGGETQYF. Looking up the rest from reference TRBV29-1 and TRBJ2-5 gives the full variable domain: SAVISQKPSRDICQRGTSLTIQCQVDSQVTMMFWYRQQPGQSLTLIATANQGSEATYESGFVIDKFPISRPNLTFSTLTVSNMSPEDSSIYLCSVREGGETQYFGPGTRLLVL.

This chain connects TRBV20-1 to TRBJ2-7; maybe TRBD2 (7 bases). The CDR3 is made up of 15 amino acids. Germline V lookup: CDR1 DFQATT, CDR2 SNEGSKA (reference sequence). Trimming stripped 3 bases from V and 3 bases from J, with 18 bases between. CDR3 amino acids: CSASSSAGAVYEQYF. CDR3 bases: TGCAGTGCTAGTTCATCCGCGGGGGCCGTCTACGAGCAGTACTTC.